This T cell receptor (beta chain) was sequenced for a study of shared clonotypes between healthy human individuals. The V gene's germline CDR1 is LNHNV and CDR2 YYDKDF (reference sequence). V lost 1 base, J lost 3 bases, and 3 bases stayed unmatched. There are 15 residues in the CDR3. For each subset, genomic DNA was distributed in equal portions over several immunoSEQ plates. The data were produced by immunoSEQ multiplex PCR, yet TCRdb's version contains in-frame clones alone and is incomplete. The data hold fewer than 550,000 clones, with around 79% observed a single time. Material for sequencing was PBMCs. The receptor was isolated from a middle-aged woman in good health. Some clones in this sample may be carry-over from other donors' samples. The chain links TRBV15 to TRBJ1-5, with 7 bases aligning to TRBD1. The CDR3 coding sequence is TGTGCCACCAGCAGAGGGGGGACAGACAATCAGCCCCAGCATTTT. This translates into CATSRGGTDNQPQHF.